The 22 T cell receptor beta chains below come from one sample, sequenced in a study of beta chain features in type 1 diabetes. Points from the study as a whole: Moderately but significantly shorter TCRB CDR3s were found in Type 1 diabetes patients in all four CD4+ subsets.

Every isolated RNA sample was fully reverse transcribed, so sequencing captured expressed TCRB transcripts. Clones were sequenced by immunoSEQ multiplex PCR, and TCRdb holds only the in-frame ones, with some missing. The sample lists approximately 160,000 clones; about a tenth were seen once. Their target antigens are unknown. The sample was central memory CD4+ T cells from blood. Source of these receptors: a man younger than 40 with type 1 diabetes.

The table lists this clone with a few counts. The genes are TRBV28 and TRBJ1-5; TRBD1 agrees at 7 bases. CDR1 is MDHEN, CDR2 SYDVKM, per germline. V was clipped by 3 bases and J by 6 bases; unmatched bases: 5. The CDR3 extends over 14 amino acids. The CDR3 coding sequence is TGTGCCAGCAGTTTGTACAGGGGTGGTCAGCCCCAGCATTTT. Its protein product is CASSLYRGGQPQHF. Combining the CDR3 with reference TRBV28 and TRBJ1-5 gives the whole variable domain DVKVTQSSRYLVKRTGEKVFLECVQDMDHENMFWYRQDPGLGLRLIYFSYDVKMKEKGDIPEGYSVSREKKERFSLILESASTNQTSMYLCASSLYRGGQPQHFGDGTRLSIL.

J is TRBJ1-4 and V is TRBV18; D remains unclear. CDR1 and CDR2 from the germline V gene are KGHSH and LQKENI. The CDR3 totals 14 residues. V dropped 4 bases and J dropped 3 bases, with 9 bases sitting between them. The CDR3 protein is CASSLGDSNEKLFF. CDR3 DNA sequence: TGTGCCAGCTCACTGGGTGACTCTAATGAAAAACTGTTTTTT.

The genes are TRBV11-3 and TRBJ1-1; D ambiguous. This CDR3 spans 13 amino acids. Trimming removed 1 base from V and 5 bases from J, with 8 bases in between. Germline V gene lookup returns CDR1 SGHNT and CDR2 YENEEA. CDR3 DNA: TGTGCCAGCAGCTTAGGGGAGGCGACTGAAGCTTTCTTT. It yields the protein CASSLGEATEAFF.

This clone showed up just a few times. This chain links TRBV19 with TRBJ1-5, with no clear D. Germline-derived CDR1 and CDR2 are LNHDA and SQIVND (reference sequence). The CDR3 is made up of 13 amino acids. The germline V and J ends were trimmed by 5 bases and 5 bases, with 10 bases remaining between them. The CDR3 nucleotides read TGTGCCAGTAGTGCACTGGTAGATCAGCCCCAGCATTTT. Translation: CASSALVDQPQHF.

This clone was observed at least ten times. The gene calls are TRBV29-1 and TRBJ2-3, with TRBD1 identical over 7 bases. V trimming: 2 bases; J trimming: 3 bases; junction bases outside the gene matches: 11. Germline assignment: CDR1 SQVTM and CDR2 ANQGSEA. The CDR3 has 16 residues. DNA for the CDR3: TGCAGCGTTGAAAACCTTGTGACAGGGTCGACAGATACGCAGTATTTT. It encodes CSVENLVTGSTDTQYF.

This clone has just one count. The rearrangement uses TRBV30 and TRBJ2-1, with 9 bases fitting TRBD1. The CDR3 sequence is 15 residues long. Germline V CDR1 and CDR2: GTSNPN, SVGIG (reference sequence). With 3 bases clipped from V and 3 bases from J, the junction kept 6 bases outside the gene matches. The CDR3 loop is CAWRRPGQGYNEQFF. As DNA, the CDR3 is TGTGCCTGGAGACGACCGGGACAGGGCTACAATGAGCAGTTCTTC. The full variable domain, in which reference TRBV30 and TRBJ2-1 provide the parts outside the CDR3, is SQTIHQWPATLVQPVGSPLSLECTVEGTSNPNLYWYRQAAGRGLQLLFYSVGIGQISSEVPQNLSASRPQDRQFILSSKKLLLSDSGFYLCAWRRPGQGYNEQFFGPGTRLTVL.

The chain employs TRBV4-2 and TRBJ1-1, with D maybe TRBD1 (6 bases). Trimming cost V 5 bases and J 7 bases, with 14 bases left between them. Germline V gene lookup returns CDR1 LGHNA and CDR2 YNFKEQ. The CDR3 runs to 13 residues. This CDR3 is CASSVTGKGEAFF. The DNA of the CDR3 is TGTGCCAGCAGCGTTACAGGGAAAGGTGAAGCTTTCTTT.

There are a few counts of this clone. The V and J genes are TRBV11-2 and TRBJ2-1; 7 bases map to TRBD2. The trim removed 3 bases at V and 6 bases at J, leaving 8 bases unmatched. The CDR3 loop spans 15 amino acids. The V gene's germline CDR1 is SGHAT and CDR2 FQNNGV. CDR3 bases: TGTGCCAGCAGCTTGGAGACTAGCAAGTTCAATGAGCAGTTCTTC. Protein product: CASSLETSKFNEQFF.

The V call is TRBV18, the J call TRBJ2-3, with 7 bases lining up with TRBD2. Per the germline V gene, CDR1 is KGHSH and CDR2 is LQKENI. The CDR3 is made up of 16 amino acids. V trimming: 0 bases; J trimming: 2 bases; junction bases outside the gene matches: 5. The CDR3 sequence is CASSPPASGYTDTQYF. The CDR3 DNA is TGTGCCAGCTCACCACCGGCTAGCGGTTACACAGATACGCAGTATTTT.

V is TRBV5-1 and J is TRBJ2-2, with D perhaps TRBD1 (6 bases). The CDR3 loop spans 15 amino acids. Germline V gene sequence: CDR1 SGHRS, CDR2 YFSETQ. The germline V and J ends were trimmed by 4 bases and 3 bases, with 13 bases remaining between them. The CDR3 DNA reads TGCGCCAGCAGCCCACAGGGTTCGGACACCGGGGAGCTGTTTTTT. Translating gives CASSPQGSDTGELFF.

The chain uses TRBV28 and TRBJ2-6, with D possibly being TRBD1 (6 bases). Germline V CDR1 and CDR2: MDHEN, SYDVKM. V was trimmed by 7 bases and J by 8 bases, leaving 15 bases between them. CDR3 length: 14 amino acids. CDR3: CASTEQGATNVLTF. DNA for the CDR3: TGTGCCAGCACGGAACAGGGAGCGACCAACGTCCTGACTTTC.

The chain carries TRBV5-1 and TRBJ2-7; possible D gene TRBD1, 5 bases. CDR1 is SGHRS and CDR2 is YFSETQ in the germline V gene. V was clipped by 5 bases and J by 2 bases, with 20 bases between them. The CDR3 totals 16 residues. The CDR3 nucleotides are TGCGCCAGCAGTCAAAGCCCGGACAATCCGACCTACGAGCAGTACTTC. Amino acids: CASSQSPDNPTYEQYF.

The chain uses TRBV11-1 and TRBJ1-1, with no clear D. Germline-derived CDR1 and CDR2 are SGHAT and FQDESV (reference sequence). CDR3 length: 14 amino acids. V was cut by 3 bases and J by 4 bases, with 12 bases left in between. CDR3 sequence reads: CASSLRVHGTEAFF. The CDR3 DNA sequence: TGTGCCAGCAGCTTGAGGGTCCACGGCACTGAAGCTTTCTTT.

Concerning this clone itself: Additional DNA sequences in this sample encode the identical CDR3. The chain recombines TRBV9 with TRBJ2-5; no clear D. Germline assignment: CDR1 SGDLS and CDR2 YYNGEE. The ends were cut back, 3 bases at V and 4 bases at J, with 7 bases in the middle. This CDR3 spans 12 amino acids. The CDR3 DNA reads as TGTGCCAGCAGCGCTGGCGGAGAGACCCAGTACTTC. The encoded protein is CASSAGGETQYF.

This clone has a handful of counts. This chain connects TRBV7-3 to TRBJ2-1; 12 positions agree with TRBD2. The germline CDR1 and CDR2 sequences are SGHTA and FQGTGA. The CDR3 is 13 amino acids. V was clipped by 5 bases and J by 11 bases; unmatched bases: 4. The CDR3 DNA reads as TGTGCCAGCAGCCCTAGCGGGAGGGGTAAGCAGTTCTTC. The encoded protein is CASSPSGRGKQFF.

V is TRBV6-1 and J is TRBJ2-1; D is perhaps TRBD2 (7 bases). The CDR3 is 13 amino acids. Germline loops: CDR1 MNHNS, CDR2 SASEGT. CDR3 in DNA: TGTGCTACCAGGGGAGGGGCCTGGGATGAGCAGTTCTTC. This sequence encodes CATRGGAWDEQFF.

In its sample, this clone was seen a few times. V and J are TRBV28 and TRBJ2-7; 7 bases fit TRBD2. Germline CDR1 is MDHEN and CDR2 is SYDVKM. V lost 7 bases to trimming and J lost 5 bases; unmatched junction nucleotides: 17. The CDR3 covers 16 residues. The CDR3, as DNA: TGTGCCAGCAATGAGGGCGGGCGAGCGGGAAATAACGAGCAGTACTTC. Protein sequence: CASNEGGRAGNNEQYF.

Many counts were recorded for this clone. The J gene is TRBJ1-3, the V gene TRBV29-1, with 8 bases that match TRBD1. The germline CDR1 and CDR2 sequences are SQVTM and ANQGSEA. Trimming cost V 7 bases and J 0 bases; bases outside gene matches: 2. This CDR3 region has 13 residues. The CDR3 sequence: CSGQGNSGNTIYF. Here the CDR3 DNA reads TGCAGCGGACAGGGGAACTCTGGAAACACCATATATTTT.

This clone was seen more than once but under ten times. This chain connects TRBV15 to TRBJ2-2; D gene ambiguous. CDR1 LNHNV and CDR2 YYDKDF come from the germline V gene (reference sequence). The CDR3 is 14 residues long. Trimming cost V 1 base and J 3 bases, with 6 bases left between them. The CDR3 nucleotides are TGTGCCACCAGCAGAGTCCGGGACACCGGGGAGCTGTTTTTT. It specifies CATSRVRDTGELFF.

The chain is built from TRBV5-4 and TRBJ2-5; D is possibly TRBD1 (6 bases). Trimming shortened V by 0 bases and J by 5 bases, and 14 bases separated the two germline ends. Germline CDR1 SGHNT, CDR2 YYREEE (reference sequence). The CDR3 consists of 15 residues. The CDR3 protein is CASSLVDSPGETQYF. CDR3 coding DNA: TGTGCCAGCAGCTTGGTGGACAGTCCGGGGGAGACCCAGTACTTC. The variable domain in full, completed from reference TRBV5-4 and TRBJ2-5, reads ETGVTQSPTHLIKTRGQQVTLRCSSQSGHNTVSWYQQALGQGPQFIFQYYREEENGRGNFPPRFSGLQFPNYSSELNVNALELDDSALYLCASSLVDSPGETQYFGPGTRLLVL.

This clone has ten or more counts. The CDR3 nucleotides are TGTGCCAGCAGTGGCGGACAGGGGGCCTATGGCTACACCTTC. This codes for CASSGGQGAYGYTF. This rearrangement joins TRBV28 to TRBJ1-2; the match to TRBD1 covers 11 bases. The V gene end was trimmed by 5 bases and the J gene end by 4 bases; junction bases not matched to a gene: 3. Germline assignment: CDR1 MDHEN and CDR2 SYDVKM. There are 14 residues in the CDR3.

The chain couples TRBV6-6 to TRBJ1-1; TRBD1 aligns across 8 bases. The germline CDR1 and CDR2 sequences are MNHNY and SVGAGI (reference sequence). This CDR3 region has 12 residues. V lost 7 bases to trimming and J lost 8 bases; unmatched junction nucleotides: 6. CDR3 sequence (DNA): TGTGCCAGCACCCACCAGGGGGCGGAAGCTTTCTTT. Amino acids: CASTHQGAEAFF.